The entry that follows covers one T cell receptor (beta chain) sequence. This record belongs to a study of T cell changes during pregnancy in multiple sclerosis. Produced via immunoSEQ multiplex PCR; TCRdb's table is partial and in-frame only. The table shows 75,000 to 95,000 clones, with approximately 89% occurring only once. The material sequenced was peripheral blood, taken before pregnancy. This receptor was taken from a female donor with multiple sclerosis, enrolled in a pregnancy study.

This chain's CDR3 is CASSQAGQGSYEQYF. Here the CDR3 DNA reads TGCGCCAGCAGCCAAGCCGGACAGGGCTCCTACGAGCAGTACTTC. The genes are TRBV4-1 and TRBJ2-7; 8 positions match TRBD1. J lost 0 bases, V lost 1 base, and 2 bases had no gene match. The CDR3 loop spans 15 amino acids. Germline CDR1 MGHRA, CDR2 YSYEKL.